Below are 16 T cell receptor beta chains sequenced from a single sample in a study of T cell changes during pregnancy in multiple sclerosis. The repertoire was sequenced with immunoSEQ multiplex PCR; TCRdb's copy has only in-frame clones and lacks some. The table lists 35,000 to 45,000 clones, about nine tenths of them singletons. The sample in question was peripheral blood, obtained in the second trimester of pregnancy. These receptors originate from a female donor in good health, enrolled as a control in a pregnancy study.

The genes are TRBV9 and TRBJ2-1; 11 nucleotides agree with TRBD2. Trimming took 0 bases from V and 9 from J; bases not matched to a gene: 8. The CDR3 has 16 amino acids. Germline V lookup: CDR1 SGDLS, CDR2 YYNGEE. The CDR3 coding sequence is TGTGCCAGCAGCGTAGGGTCGGGTAGCGGGGGGGCTGAGCAGTTCTTC. It codes for CASSVGSGSGGAEQFF.

This clone was detected a few times. The rearrangement uses TRBV19 and TRBJ1-1; 9 nucleotides line up with TRBD1. The ends lost 3 bases at V and 4 bases at J; junction bases unmatched: 3. Per the germline V gene, CDR1 is LNHDA and CDR2 is SQIVND (reference sequence). This CDR3 is 14 amino acids long. The CDR3 DNA reads as TGTGCCAGTAGTATCGACAGGGGGACCACTGAAGCTTTCTTT. Its protein product is CASSIDRGTTEAFF.

The chain uses TRBV7-2 and TRBJ1-2, with no clear D. Between the trimmed V and J ends, which lost 4 bases and 8 bases, there was a span of 20 bases. The CDR3 extends over 15 amino acids. Germline V CDR1 and CDR2: SGHTA, FQGNSA. CDR3 residues: CASSSGLGRVGGYTF. CDR3 DNA: TGTGCCAGCAGCTCCGGACTTGGGAGGGTGGGAGGCTACACCTTC.

The CDR3 here is CASSPARVNTEAFF. CDR3 coding DNA: TGTGCCAGCTCACCCGCCAGGGTAAACACTGAAGCTTTCTTT. This chain connects TRBV18 to TRBJ1-1, with D perhaps TRBD1 (5 bases). The ends were cut back, 3 bases at V and 2 bases at J, with 10 bases in the middle. CDR1 is KGHSH and CDR2 is LQKENI in the germline V gene. The CDR3 has 14 amino acids.

This chain connects TRBV11-3 to TRBJ2-7; TRBD2 might be the D (6 bases). Trimming left V 9 bases short and J 5 bases short, with 20 bases between. The CDR3 has 14 amino acids. Per the germline V gene, CDR1 is SGHNT and CDR2 is YENEEA. CDR3 coding DNA: TGTGCCAGTTCGCTCTCCGGGGACTCTAACGAGCAGTACTTC. This translates into CASSLSGDSNEQYF.

This clone has just one count. The CDR3: CASSVGSDTNTEAFF. The CDR3 nucleotides are TGTGCCAGCAGCGTAGGGTCCGACACGAACACTGAAGCTTTCTTT. The chain uses TRBV9 and TRBJ1-1; D is uncertain. Germline V CDR1 and CDR2: SGDLS, YYNGEE. The CDR3 is 15 amino acids. Trimming removed 0 bases from V and 1 base from J, with 10 bases in between. The entire variable domain, with the rest obtained from reference TRBV9 and TRBJ1-1, is as follows: DSGVTQTPKHLITATGQRVTLRCSPRSGDLSVYWYQQSLDQGLQFLIQYYNGEERAKGNILERFSAQQFPDLHSELNLSSLELGDSALYFCASSVGSDTNTEAFFGQGTRLTVV.

This clone was seen only a few times. J is TRBJ1-2 and V is TRBV7-8, with a possible D match to TRBD1 (5 bases). This CDR3 is 13 amino acids long. V dropped 5 bases and J dropped 4 bases, with 11 bases sitting between them. The V gene's germline CDR1 is SGHVS and CDR2 FQNEAQ. This CDR3 is CASSHGQGYGYTF. CDR3 nucleotides: TGTGCCAGCAGCCACGGGCAGGGCTATGGCTACACCTTC. Supplemented by reference TRBV7-8 and TRBJ1-2, the full variable domain reads GAGVSQSPRYKVAKRGQDVALRCDPISGHVSLFWYQQALGQGPEFLTYFQNEAQLDKSGLPSDRFFAERPEGSVSTLKIQRTQQEDSAVYLCASSHGQGYGYTFGSGTRLTVV.

The J gene is TRBJ1-2, the V gene TRBV5-6; D is ambiguous. V was pared by 2 bases and J by 2 bases, with 7 bases between. Germline CDR1 is SGHDT and CDR2 is YYEEEE. CDR3 length equals 13 residues. CDR3 nucleotide sequence: TGTGCCAGCAGCTTAAGCCTAAACTATGGCTACACCTTC. Amino acids: CASSLSLNYGYTF.

The CDR3 nucleotides are TGTGCCAGTAGTCTCGGACTAGCGGGGGGCTCATGGGGCTCTGGGGCCAACGTCCTGACTTTC. Encoded protein: CASSLGLAGGSWGSGANVLTF. The rearrangement uses TRBV19 and TRBJ2-6; 14 nucleotides match TRBD2. The CDR3 is 21 residues long. Losses at the gene ends were 5 bases for V and 0 bases for J; bases not matched to a gene: 12. CDR1 and CDR2 (germline): LNHDA, SQIVND (reference sequence).

The chain recombines TRBV14 with TRBJ1-1; D uncertain. This CDR3 is 16 amino acids long. In germline, CDR1 is SGHDN, CDR2 FVKESK. V dropped 0 bases and J dropped 1 base, with 12 bases sitting between them. CDR3 sequence reads: CASSQDFGPANTEAFF. In nucleotides, the CDR3 is TGTGCCAGCAGCCAAGATTTTGGGCCGGCGAACACTGAAGCTTTCTTT.

The chain joins TRBV13 to TRBJ2-1; 11 bases map to TRBD2. The CDR3 contains 14 residues. V dropped 5 bases and J dropped 7; count of bases not matched to a gene: 4. CDR1 and CDR2 (germline): PRHDT, FYEKMQ (reference sequence). Written as DNA, the CDR3 is TGTGCCAGCAGCCGACTAGCGGGGCCGAATGAGCAGTTCTTC. Residues: CASSRLAGPNEQFF.

The V and J genes are TRBV19 and TRBJ1-1, with TRBD1 matching over 8 bases. Per germline, CDR1 LNHDA and CDR2 SQIVND (reference sequence). V was pared by 4 bases and J by 4 bases, with 5 bases of the junction left unmatched. The CDR3 sequence is 14 residues long. CDR3 sequence: CASSKAGGITEAFF. DNA for the CDR3: TGTGCCAGTAGTAAGGCAGGGGGCATCACTGAAGCTTTCTTT.

The chain recombines TRBV5-6 with TRBJ1-5, with D maybe TRBD1 (5 bases). Germline-derived CDR1 and CDR2 are SGHDT and YYEEEE. The V end was cut by 0 bases, the J end by 4 bases, with 14 bases between. The CDR3 consists of 16 residues. The CDR3 nucleotides read TGTGCCAGCAGCTTGGGGGGTGGGGGGAAAAATCAGCCCCAGCATTTT. It specifies CASSLGGGGKNQPQHF.

The chain combines TRBV5-4 with TRBJ2-7; a weak D match, TRBD1 (7 bases). Trimming left V 4 bases short and J 4 bases short, with 12 bases between. Germline lookup yields CDR1 SGHNT and CDR2 YYREEE (reference sequence). The CDR3 consists of 13 residues. The CDR3 here is CASSPGDSYEQYF. In DNA, the CDR3 is TGTGCCAGCAGCCCGGGGGACAGTTACGAGCAGTACTTC.

The chain is built from TRBV10-3 and TRBJ2-4; a possible D gene is TRBD2 (6 bases). This CDR3 is built from 14 residues. Germline V gene sequence: CDR1 ENHRY, CDR2 SYGVKD. The V end was cut by 8 bases, the J end by 0 bases, with 11 bases between. Here the CDR3 reads CAISGTQAKNIQYF. CDR3 DNA sequence: TGTGCCATCTCCGGGACTCAAGCCAAAAACATTCAGTACTTC.

This chain connects TRBV30 to TRBJ2-4; 13 nucleotides align to TRBD2. The ends lost 3 bases at V and 8 bases at J; junction bases unmatched: 7. Germline-derived CDR1 and CDR2 are GTSNPN and SVGIG (reference sequence). The CDR3 contains 15 residues. The CDR3 region is CAWSLGGLAGYIQYF. CDR3 in DNA: TGTGCCTGGAGCCTTGGGGGACTAGCGGGATACATTCAGTACTTC.